Listed below are T cell receptor beta chains from one sample, sequenced in a study of Graves' ophthalmopathy and Graves' hyperthyroidism. TCRdb re-called the multiplex PCR reads with MiXCR, one entry per CDR3 protein. Of about 220,000 distinct CDR3 sequences listed, approximately 21% were seen once; the top ten hold roughly 45%. Sequences were obtained from peripheral blood. The receptors come from a woman in her forties or fifties with Graves' ophthalmopathy. Both conserved end residues are part of each CDR3. D genes are given only for firm matches. Only some rows state a clone size, as once, few, many or a class for expanded clones.

V gene	J gene	D gene	clone size	CDR3 protein	CDR3 DNA
TRBV24-1	TRBJ2-7	NA	NA	CATSDSASSYEQYF	TGTGCCACCAGTGATTCGGCCAGCTCCTACGAGCAGTACTTC
TRBV6-1	TRBJ1-5	NA	many	CASSPRGFSNQPQHF	TGTGCCAGCAGCCCGAGGGGTTTTAGCAATCAGCCCCAGCATTTT
TRBV28	TRBJ2-7	TRBD2	many	CASSPRGGTSPYEQYF	TGTGCCAGCAGCCCTAGAGGTGGGACTAGTCCCTACGAGCAGTACTTC
TRBV7-3	TRBJ1-1	NA	NA	CASSVTPQGTEAFF	TGTGCCAGCAGCGTGACACCCCAGGGGACTGAAGCTTTCTTT
TRBV20-1	TRBJ2-6	NA	few	CSARDLAPRGANVLTF	TGCAGTGCTAGAGATCTTGCCCCTCGGGGGGCCAACGTCCTGACTTTC
TRBV30	TRBJ1-5	NA	many	CAWRPPGETNQPQHF	TGTGCCTGGAGACCGCCAGGCGAAACCAATCAGCCCCAGCATTTT
TRBV28	TRBJ2-5	NA	NA	CASNTGGVETQYF	TGTGCCAGCAACACGGGGGGCGTAGAGACCCAGTACTTC
TRBV28	TRBJ1-1	NA	NA	CASSSWTEAFF	TGTGCCAGCAGTAGTTGGACTGAAGCTTTCTTT
TRBV6-5	TRBJ2-7	TRBD2	many	CASKYLADYEQYF	TGTGCCAGCAAATATCTAGCGGACTACGAGCAGTACTTC
TRBV6-5	TRBJ1-2	NA	NA	CASSYRQGKGYTF	TGTGCCAGCAGTTACCGCCAGGGGAAAGGCTACACCTTC
TRBV11-1	TRBJ2-2	NA	many	CASRRQLANTGELFF	TGTGCCAGCAGGCGACAGCTCGCGAACACCGGGGAGCTGTTTTTT
TRBV6-2/TRBV6-3	TRBJ1-2	NA	many	CASMVGGAGYGYTF	TGTGCCAGCATGGTGGGGGGCGCAGGCTATGGCTACACCTTC
TRBV4-1	TRBJ2-4	NA	many	CAARDLSSGIQYF	TGCGCCGCGCGGGACTTGAGTTCTGGAATTCAGTACTTC
TRBV30	TRBJ2-7	TRBD1	many	CAWRRDSDLYNYEQYF	TGTGCCTGGAGACGGGACAGCGACCTGTATAACTACGAGCAGTACTTC
TRBV28	TRBJ2-7	TRBD1	NA	CASSLGTAFRFQEQYF	TGTGCCAGCAGTTTAGGGACAGCCTTTCGTTTTCAAGAGCAGTACTTC
TRBV2	TRBJ1-5	NA	few	CASSERQRSSNQPQHF	TGTGCCAGCAGTGAAAGGCAGCGTTCTAGCAATCAGCCCCAGCATTTT
TRBV12-3/TRBV12-4	TRBJ1-5	NA	many	CASRATGLGDQPQHF	TGTGCCAGCAGGGCAACAGGGTTGGGGGACCAGCCCCAGCATTTT
TRBV7-9	TRBJ1-1	TRBD1	few	CASSGQGRGTEAFF	TGTGCCAGCAGCGGACAGGGTCGTGGCACTGAAGCTTTCTTT
TRBV11-3	TRBJ2-2	NA	few	CASTNPPGELFF	TGTGCCAGCACCAACCCCCCCGGGGAGCTGTTTTTT
TRBV12-3/TRBV12-4	TRBJ1-2	NA	many	CASKRAGDYGYTF	TGTGCCAGCAAGAGGGCCGGAGACTATGGCTACACCTTC
TRBV28	TRBJ2-5	NA	NA	CASKPGLPEETQYF	TGTGCCAGCAAACCCGGACTACCGGAAGAGACCCAGTACTTC
TRBV19	TRBJ1-5	NA	many	CASSLPGLQSNQPQHF	TGTGCCAGTAGTCTACCCGGACTGCAAAGCAATCAGCCCCAGCATTTT
TRBV6-1	TRBJ1-1	NA	many	CASSLRTSEAFF	TGTGCCAGCAGCCTCCGGACTTCGGAAGCTTTCTTT
TRBV20-1	TRBJ2-4	TRBD2	NA	CSTTKAGGPENIQYF	TGCAGTACAACCAAAGCGGGAGGGCCCGAAAACATTCAGTACTTC
TRBV12-3/TRBV12-4	TRBJ2-7	TRBD2	many	CASSWGLAGGEKYF	TGTGCCAGCAGTTGGGGACTAGCGGGAGGGGAAAAGTACTTC
TRBV6-1	TRBJ2-7	TRBD2	once	CASTQAGSSSYEQYF	TGTGCCAGCACCCAAGCGGGAAGCAGCTCCTACGAGCAGTACTTC
TRBV12-3/TRBV12-4	TRBJ2-2	TRBD1	NA	CASSFSGGGGELFF	TGTGCCAGCAGTTTTTCAGGGGGCGGCGGGGAGCTGTTTTTT
TRBV11-2	TRBJ1-1	NA	many	CASSLDDGVYEAFF	TGTGCCAGCAGCTTGGACGACGGGGTCTATGAAGCTTTCTTT
TRBV30	TRBJ2-7	TRBD1	many	CAWSVGQGAGEQYF	TGTGCCTGGAGTGTGGGGCAGGGGGCAGGCGAGCAGTACTTC
TRBV28	TRBJ1-1	NA	many	CASSLLFRHTEAFF	TGTGCCAGCAGTTTATTATTCAGGCACACTGAAGCTTTCTTT
TRBV7-9	TRBJ2-5	NA	many	CASSLVGSSQETQYF	TGTGCCAGCAGCTTAGTGGGCAGTTCCCAAGAGACCCAGTACTTC
TRBV20-1	TRBJ2-7	TRBD1	many	CSATAYRGLPSYEQYF	TGCAGTGCGACCGCCTACAGGGGGCTCCCCTCCTACGAGCAGTACTTC
TRBV19	TRBJ2-5	TRBD1	many	CASSLRTGAAETQYF	TGTGCCAGTAGTCTCCGGACAGGGGCGGCGGAGACCCAGTACTTC
TRBV28	TRBJ2-4	TRBD1	many	CASSLYRGAGIQYF	TGTGCCAGCAGTTTGTACAGGGGGGCCGGCATTCAGTACTTC
TRBV19	TRBJ2-4	NA	many	CASRPGRSAKNIQYF	TGTGCCAGTAGGCCGGGTCGCTCAGCCAAAAACATTCAGTACTTC
TRBV29-1	TRBJ1-1	TRBD1	NA	CSVGQTGGETEAFF	TGCAGCGTTGGACAAACAGGGGGAGAAACTGAAGCTTTCTTT
TRBV2	TRBJ2-2	NA	many	CASSRSGGRREVGTGELFF	TGTGCCAGCAGTCGTTCAGGGGGTAGGCGGGAAGTCGGCACCGGGGAGCTGTTTTTT
TRBV28	TRBJ2-5	NA	many	CASRPPGPTQETQYF	TGTGCCAGCAGGCCCCCGGGACCTACCCAAGAGACCCAGTACTTC
TRBV2	TRBJ1-2	NA	many	CASRVEGYEDGYTF	TGTGCCAGCAGGGTCGAGGGCTATGAGGATGGCTACACCTTC
TRBV12-3/TRBV12-4	TRBJ1-2	NA	many	CASSFSGGYYGYTF	TGTGCCAGCAGTTTTTCCGGGGGCTATTATGGCTACACCTTC
TRBV19	TRBJ2-5	NA	NA	CASARPGLRRETQYF	TGTGCCAGTGCCCGACCAGGGCTTAGGCGGGAGACCCAGTACTTC
TRBV9	TRBJ1-5	NA	many	CASSVVPNQPQHF	TGTGCCAGCAGCGTAGTACCAAATCAGCCCCAGCATTTT
TRBV5-1	TRBJ2-5	TRBD2	few	CASSPVAGGGETQYF	TGCGCCAGCAGCCCCGTAGCGGGAGGTGGCGAGACCCAGTACTTC
TRBV7-6	TRBJ2-7	NA	many	CASSPSGLGSINEQYF	TGTGCCAGCAGCCCCAGTGGTCTGGGAAGCATTAACGAGCAGTACTTC
TRBV2	TRBJ1-1	TRBD1	many	CASQRPRDREETEAFF	TGTGCCAGCCAGCGCCCCAGGGACAGGGAGGAGACTGAAGCTTTCTTT
TRBV11-2	TRBJ2-7	NA	many	CASSLVQIPYEQYF	TGTGCCAGCAGCTTAGTTCAGATCCCCTACGAGCAGTACTTC
TRBV3-1	TRBJ2-5	NA	few	CASSQRRQETQYF	TGTGCCAGCAGCCAACGCAGACAAGAGACCCAGTACTTC
TRBV19	TRBJ2-4	TRBD2	many	CASSGGGGGRSKNIQYF	TGTGCCAGTAGTGGAGGCGGCGGGGGAAGGTCCAAAAACATTCAGTACTTC
TRBV30	TRBJ2-7	NA	NA	CAWSVRGNEQYF	TGTGCCTGGAGTGTACGCGGAAACGAGCAGTACTTC